Here is one T cell receptor (beta chain) with its context. This record belongs to a study of cytomegalovirus exposure and HLA in healthy donors. The CDR3 consists of 12 residues. Germline V lookup: CDR1 GTSNPN, CDR2 SVGIG (reference sequence). The V end lost 2 bases, the J end lost 6 bases, and 9 bases lay between the germline ends. Both 60 Vbeta primers and 13 Jbeta primers went into the PCR. Some clones are missing from TCRdb's copy, which holds only in-frame ones; the method was immunoSEQ multiplex PCR. The repertoire includes roughly 180,000 clones, 65% to 90% of them detected once, and around 1.2% sits in the top ten.

Sequencing was carried out using PBMCs. The receptor comes from a girl aged 2-10 years in good health and CMV-seropositive. The chain employs TRBV30 and TRBJ2-3; D is unclear. The CDR3 sequence: CAWSSRVDTQYF. As DNA, the CDR3 is TGTGCCTGGAGTTCCCGGGTGGATACGCAGTATTTT.